This note documents a single T cell receptor beta chain sequence. Its specificity is unknown. This specimen belongs to a study of cytomegalovirus exposure and HLA in healthy donors. Study outcomes and limitations: More than 150 TCR beta chains were listed as cytomegalovirus-associated. Among the CMV-associated chains, a few were confirmed in vitro as specific for CMV antigens. The tendency of first-cohort TCR clusters to co-occur in the 100 to 150 validation repertoires emerged from a later analysis.

CDR1 is SGHVS, CDR2 FQNEAQ, per germline. The CDR3 covers 16 residues. V dropped 5 bases and J dropped 0; count of bases not matched to a gene: 5. Separate from the roughly 670-subject first cohort, the roughly 110-subject validation cohort was the one that the donors belonged to. Some clones are missing from TCRdb's copy, which holds only in-frame ones; the method was immunoSEQ multiplex PCR. The data show around 55,000 clones, around 90% seen once. This rearrangement joins TRBV7-8 to TRBJ2-3; 10 nucleotides line up with TRBD2. The source material was PBMCs. The sequence derives from a young man in good health and CMV-seronegative. The CDR3, as DNA: TGTGCCAGCAGCGCCCGGACTAGCGGAAGCACAGATACGCAGTATTTT. Encoded protein: CASSARTSGSTDTQYF.